This T cell receptor (beta chain) was sequenced for a study of blood T cell repertoires in COVID-19. V dropped 2 bases and J dropped 3; count of bases not matched to a gene: 8. Per the germline V gene, CDR1 is MNHEY and CDR2 is SMNVEV (reference sequence). This CDR3 has 16 amino acids. Generated by immunoSEQ multiplex PCR, the TCRdb table keeps only in-frame clones and is missing some. The data contain more than 70,000 clones, 80% to 90% of them singletons. The chain is built from TRBV27 and TRBJ2-5, with 8 bases identical to TRBD1. The origin of this receptor is a woman of 80 years or more with active or convalescent COVID-19. The material sequenced was peripheral blood. The CDR3, as DNA: TGTGCCAGCAGTTTAGGTTTAGGACAGGGAGAAGAGACCCAGTACTTC. As protein: CASSLGLGQGEETQYF.